Listed here are 3 T cell receptor beta chains from one sample, sequenced in a study of CD8 T cells in Susac syndrome. An input of about 0.5 to 1 ug of RNA was subjected to reverse transcription using random hexamers. TCRdb used MiXCR to reprocess the immunoSEQ multiplex PCR reads, holding one entry per CDR3 protein. The sample records around 300,000 distinct CDR3 sequences, around 91% being singletons. Input material: CD8+ T cells from PBMCs. Every receptor here comes from a human donor with multiple sclerosis.

V gene TRBV28 combines with J gene TRBJ2-7; the D call may be TRBD1 or TRBD2 (6 bases each). Germline V gene lookup returns CDR1 MDHEN and CDR2 SYDVKM. V dropped 4 bases and J dropped 3 bases, with 16 bases sitting between them. This CDR3 region has 15 residues. The CDR3 DNA follows: TGTGCCAGCAGTTGGAGGGGGGTAAAGAGCTACGAGCAGTACTTC. This translates into CASSWRGVKSYEQYF.

The V and J genes are TRBV9 and TRBJ1-3; a weak D match, TRBD1 (5 bases). The length of the CDR3 is 14 residues. The germline V gene has CDR1 SGDLS and CDR2 YYNGEE. Trimming took 5 bases from V and 4 from J, leaving 13 bases between them. This CDR3 reads CASSRGRGGNTIYF. CDR3 nucleotides: TGTGCCAGCAGTAGGGGTCGTGGGGGAAACACCATATATTTT.

The chain is built from TRBV27 and TRBJ2-1; 7 positions match TRBD2. The trim removed 1 base at V and 4 bases at J, leaving 7 bases unmatched. Per germline, CDR1 MNHEY and CDR2 SMNVEV (reference sequence). The CDR3 covers 16 residues. Here the CDR3 reads CASSLWGRAGYNEQFF. CDR3 nucleotide sequence: TGTGCCAGCAGTTTATGGGGGAGGGCCGGGTACAATGAGCAGTTCTTC.